This T cell receptor beta chain appears in the sequencing data of a study of CD4+ T cells in melanoma. The CDR3 has 18 amino acids. Per germline, CDR1 MDHEN and CDR2 SYDVKM. V was clipped by 6 bases and J by 0 bases, with 18 bases between them. Whole-study findings and limits: CD8+ T cell, macrophage and B cell function reportedly correlated with neoantigen-specific CD4+ T cells. Reportedly, melanoma neoantigen-specific CD4+ T cells showed varied differentiation states.

Generated by immunoSEQ multiplex PCR, the TCRdb table keeps only in-frame clones and is missing some. Among around 50,000 clones listed, 85% to 90% were seen once. Worth noting for this clone: Antigen: not known.

The receptor comes from a human donor with melanoma. The gene calls are TRBV28 and TRBJ2-6, with D possibly TRBD1 on 6 matching bases. Source material: peripheral blood. The CDR3 here is CASSLPTPQGSGANVLTF. The CDR3 DNA follows: TGTGCCAGCAGCCTTCCCACTCCACAGGGCTCTGGGGCCAACGTCCTGACTTTC.